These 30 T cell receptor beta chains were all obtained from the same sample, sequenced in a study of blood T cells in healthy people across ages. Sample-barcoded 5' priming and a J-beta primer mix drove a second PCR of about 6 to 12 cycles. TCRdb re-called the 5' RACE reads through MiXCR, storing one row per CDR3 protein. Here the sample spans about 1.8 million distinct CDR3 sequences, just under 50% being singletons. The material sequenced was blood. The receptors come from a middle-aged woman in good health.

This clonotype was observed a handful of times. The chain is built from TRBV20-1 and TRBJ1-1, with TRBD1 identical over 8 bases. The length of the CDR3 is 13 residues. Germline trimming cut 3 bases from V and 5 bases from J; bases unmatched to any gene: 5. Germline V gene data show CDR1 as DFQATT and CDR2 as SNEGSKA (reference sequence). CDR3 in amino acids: CSASRQGRTEAFF. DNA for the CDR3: TGCAGTGCTAGTAGACAGGGGAGGACTGAAGCTTTCTTT.

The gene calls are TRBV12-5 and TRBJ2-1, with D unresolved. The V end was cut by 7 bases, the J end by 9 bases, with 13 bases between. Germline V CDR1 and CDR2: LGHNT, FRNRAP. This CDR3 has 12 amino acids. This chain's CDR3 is CASALVTAEQFF. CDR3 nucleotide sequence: TGTGCTAGTGCCCTCGTCACGGCTGAGCAGTTCTTC. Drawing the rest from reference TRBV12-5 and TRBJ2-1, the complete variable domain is DARVTQTPRHKVTEMGQEVTMRCQPILGHNTVFWYRQTMMQGLELLAYFRNRAPLDDSGMPKDRFSAEMPDATLATLKIQPSEPRDSAVYFCASALVTAEQFFGPGTRLTVL.

In DNA form, the CDR3 reads TGTGCCAGCAGTCGGGACAGGGGGCGGGCGGCGACCTACAATGAGCAGTTCTTC. This translates into CASSRDRGRAATYNEQFF. The chain uses TRBV6-1 and TRBJ2-1, with 12 bases that match TRBD1. The CDR3 spans 18 residues. Germline CDR1 reads MNHNS; CDR2 reads SASEGT. J gave up 2 bases and V 5 bases, and 10 bases lay outside the gene matches.

The chain's CDR3 is CAISESGGGQPQHF. In nucleotides, the CDR3 is TGTGCCATCAGTGAGTCGGGGGGCGGTCAGCCCCAGCATTTT. The rearrangement uses TRBV10-3 and TRBJ1-5, with TRBD1 as a possible D gene (6 bases). From germline, CDR1 is ENHRY and CDR2 SYGVKD. The CDR3 runs to 14 residues. The germline V and J ends were trimmed by 0 bases and 6 bases, with 9 bases remaining between them.

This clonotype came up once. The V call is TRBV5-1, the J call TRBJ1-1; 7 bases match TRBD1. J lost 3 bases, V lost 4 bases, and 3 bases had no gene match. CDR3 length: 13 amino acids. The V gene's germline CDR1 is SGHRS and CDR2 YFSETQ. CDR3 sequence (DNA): TGCGCCAGCAGCCCCGGACAGGACACTGAAGCTTTCTTT. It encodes CASSPGQDTEAFF.

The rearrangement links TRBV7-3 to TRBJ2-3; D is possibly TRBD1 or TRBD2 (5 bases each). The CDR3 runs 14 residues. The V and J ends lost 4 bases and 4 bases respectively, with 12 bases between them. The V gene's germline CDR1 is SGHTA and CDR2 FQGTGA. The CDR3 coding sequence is TGTGCCAGCAGCTGGGACCGGACTCCAGATACGCAGTATTTT. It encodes CASSWDRTPDTQYF.

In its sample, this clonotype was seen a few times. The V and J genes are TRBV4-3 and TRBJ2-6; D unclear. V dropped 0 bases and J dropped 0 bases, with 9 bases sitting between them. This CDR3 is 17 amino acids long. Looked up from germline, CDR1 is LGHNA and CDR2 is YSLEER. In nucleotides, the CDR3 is TGCGCCAGCAGCCAAGATCATAGGGTCTCTGGGGCCAACGTCCTGACTTTC. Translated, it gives CASSQDHRVSGANVLTF.

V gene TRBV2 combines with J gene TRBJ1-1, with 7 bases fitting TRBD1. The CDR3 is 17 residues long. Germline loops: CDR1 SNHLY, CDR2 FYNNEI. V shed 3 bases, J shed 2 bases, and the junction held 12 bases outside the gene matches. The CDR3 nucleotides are TGTGCCAGCAGTGATAGTGGCACCAACAGGGGAAACACTGAAGCTTTCTTT. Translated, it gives CASSDSGTNRGNTEAFF.

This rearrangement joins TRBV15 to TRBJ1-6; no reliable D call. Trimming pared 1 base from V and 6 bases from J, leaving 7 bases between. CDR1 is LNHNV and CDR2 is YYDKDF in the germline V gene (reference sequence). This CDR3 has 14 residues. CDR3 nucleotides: TGTGCCACCAGCAGAGCCAGCCCTAATTCACCCCTCCACTTT. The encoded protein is CATSRASPNSPLHF. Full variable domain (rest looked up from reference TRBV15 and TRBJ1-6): DAMVIQNPRYQVTQFGKPVTLSCSQTLNHNVMYWYQQKSSQAPKLLFHYYDKDFNNEADTPDNFQSRRPNTSFCFLDIRSPGLGDTAMYLCATSRASPNSPLHFGNGTRLTVT.

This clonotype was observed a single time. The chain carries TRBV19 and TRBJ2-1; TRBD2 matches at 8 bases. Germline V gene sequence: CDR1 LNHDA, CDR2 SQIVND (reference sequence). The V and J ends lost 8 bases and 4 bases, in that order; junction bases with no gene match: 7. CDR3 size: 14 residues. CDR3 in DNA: TGTGCCAGTCATAGCGGGGTTCTGTACAATGAGCAGTTCTTC. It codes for CASHSGVLYNEQFF.

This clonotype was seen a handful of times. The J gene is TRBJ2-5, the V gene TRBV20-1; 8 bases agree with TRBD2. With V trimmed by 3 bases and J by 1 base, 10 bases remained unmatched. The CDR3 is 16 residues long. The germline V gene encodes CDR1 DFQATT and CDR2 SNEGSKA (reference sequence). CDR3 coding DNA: TGCAGTGCTAGTCGGCCAGCGGGGGTCTCCCAAGAGACCCAGTACTTC. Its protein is CSASRPAGVSQETQYF.

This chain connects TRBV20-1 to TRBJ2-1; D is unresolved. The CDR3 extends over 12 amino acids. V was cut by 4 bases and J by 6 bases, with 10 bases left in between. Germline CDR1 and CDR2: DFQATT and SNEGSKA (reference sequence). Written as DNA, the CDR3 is TGCAGTGCTACCCTCACGGGCAATGAGCAGTTCTTC. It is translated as CSATLTGNEQFF.

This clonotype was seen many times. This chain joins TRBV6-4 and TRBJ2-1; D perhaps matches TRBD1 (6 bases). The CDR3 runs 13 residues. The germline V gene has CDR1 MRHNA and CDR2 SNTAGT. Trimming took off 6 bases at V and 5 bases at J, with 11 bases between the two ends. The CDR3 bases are TGTGCCAGCAGCCCGGACAGCAACAATGAGCAGTTCTTC. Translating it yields CASSPDSNNEQFF.

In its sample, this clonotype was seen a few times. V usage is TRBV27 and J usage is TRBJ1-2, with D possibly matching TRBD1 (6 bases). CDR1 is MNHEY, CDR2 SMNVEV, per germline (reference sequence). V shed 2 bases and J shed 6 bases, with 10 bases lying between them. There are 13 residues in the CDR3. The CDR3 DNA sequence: TGTGCCAGCAGTTTAGGGGGGCTTAATGGCTACACCTTC. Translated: CASSLGGLNGYTF.

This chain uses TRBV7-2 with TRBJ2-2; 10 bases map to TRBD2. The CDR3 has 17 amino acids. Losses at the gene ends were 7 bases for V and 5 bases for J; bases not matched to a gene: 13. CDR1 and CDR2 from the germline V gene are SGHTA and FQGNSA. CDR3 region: CASTLASGGASTGELFF. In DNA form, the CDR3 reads TGTGCCAGCACCCTAGCGAGCGGGGGGGCCTCTACCGGGGAGCTGTTTTTT.

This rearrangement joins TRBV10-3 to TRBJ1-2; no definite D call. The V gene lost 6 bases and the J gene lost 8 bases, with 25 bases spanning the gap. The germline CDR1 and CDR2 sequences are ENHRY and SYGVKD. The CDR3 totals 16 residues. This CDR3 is CAISDRVTPDASGYTF. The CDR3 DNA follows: TGTGCCATCAGCGATCGCGTAACCCCGGACGCGTCGGGCTACACCTTC.

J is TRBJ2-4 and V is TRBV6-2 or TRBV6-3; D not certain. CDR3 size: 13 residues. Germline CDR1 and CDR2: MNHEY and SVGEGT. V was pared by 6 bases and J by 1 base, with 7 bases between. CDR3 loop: CASRVTAKNIQYF. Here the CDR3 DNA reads TGTGCCAGCAGGGTCACGGCCAAAAACATTCAGTACTTC.

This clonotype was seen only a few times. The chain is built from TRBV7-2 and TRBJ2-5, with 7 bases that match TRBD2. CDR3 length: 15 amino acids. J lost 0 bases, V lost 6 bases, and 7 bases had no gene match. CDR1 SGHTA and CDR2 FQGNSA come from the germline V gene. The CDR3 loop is CASRTRGVNQETQYF. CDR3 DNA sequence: TGTGCCAGCAGAACACGGGGGGTCAACCAAGAGACCCAGTACTTC.

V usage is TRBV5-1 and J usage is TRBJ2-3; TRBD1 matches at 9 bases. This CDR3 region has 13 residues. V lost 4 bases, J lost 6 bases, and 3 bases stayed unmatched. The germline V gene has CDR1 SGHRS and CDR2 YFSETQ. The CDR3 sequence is CASSGDRADTQYF. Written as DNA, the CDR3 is TGCGCCAGCAGCGGGGACAGGGCCGATACGCAGTATTTT.

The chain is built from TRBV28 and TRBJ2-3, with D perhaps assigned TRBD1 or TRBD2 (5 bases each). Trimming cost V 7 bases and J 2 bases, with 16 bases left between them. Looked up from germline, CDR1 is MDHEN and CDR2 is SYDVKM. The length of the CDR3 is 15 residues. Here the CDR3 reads CASKMGELVTDTQYF. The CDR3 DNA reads TGTGCCAGCAAAATGGGGGAGTTAGTCACAGATACGCAGTATTTT.

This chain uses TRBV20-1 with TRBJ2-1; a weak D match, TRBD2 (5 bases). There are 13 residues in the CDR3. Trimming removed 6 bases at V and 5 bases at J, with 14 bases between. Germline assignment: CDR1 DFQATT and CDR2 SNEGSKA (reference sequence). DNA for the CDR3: TGCAGTGCCAAAAGGACTTTTAACAATGAGCAGTTCTTC. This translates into CSAKRTFNNEQFF.

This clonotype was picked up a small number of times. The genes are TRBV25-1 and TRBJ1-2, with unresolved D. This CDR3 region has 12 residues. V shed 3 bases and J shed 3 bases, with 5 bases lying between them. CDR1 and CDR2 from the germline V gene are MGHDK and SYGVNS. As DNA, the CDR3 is TGTGCCAGCAGTGAGTCAGACTATGGCTACACCTTC. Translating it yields CASSESDYGYTF.

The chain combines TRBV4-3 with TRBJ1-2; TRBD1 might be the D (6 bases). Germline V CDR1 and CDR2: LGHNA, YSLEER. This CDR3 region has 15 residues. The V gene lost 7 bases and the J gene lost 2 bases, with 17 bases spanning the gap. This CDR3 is CASTHNRAPNYGYTF. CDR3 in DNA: TGCGCCAGCACACATAACAGGGCTCCCAACTATGGCTACACCTTC.

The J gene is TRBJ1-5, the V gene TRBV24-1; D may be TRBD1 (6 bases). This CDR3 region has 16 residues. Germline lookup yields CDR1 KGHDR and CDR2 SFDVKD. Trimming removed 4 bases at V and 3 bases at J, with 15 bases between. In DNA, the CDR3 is TGTGCCACCAGTGACCCTAGGGGGGGATACAATCAGCCCCAGCATTTT. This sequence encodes CATSDPRGGYNQPQHF.

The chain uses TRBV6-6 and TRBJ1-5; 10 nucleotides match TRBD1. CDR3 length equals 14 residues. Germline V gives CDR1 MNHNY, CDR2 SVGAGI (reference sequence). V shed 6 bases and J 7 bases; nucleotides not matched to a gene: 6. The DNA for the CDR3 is TGTGCCAGCAGGACCGGGACAGGGGTACAGCCCCAGCATTTT. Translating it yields CASRTGTGVQPQHF.

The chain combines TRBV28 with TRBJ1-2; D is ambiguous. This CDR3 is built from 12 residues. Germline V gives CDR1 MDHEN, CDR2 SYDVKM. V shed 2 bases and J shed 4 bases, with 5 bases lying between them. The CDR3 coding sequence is TGTGCCAGCAGTTTAAAACTCTATGGCTACACCTTC. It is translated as CASSLKLYGYTF.

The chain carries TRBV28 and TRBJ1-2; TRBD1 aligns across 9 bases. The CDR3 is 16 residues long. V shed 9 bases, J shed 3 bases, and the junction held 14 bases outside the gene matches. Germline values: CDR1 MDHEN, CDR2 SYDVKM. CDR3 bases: TGTGCCAGTAGACAGGGGGGTAACACCCCATACTATGGCTACACCTTC. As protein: CASRQGGNTPYYGYTF.

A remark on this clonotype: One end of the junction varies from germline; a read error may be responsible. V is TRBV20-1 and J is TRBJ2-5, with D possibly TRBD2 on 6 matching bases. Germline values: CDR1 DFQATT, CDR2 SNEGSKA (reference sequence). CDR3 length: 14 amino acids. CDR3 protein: CSARGRGLGETQHF. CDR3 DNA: TGCAGTGCTAGAGGGAGGGGACTCGGGGAGACCCAGCACTTC.

This CDR3 reads CASSQAPWQGMNYGYTF. For the CDR3, the DNA is TGCGCCAGCAGCCAAGCCCCCTGGCAGGGAATGAACTATGGCTACACCTTC. The chain combines TRBV4-1 with TRBJ1-2, with a possible D match to TRBD1 (5 bases). Trimming left V 1 base short and J 2 bases short, with 17 bases between. CDR1 is MGHRA and CDR2 is YSYEKL in the germline V gene. This CDR3 contains 17 residues.

Here the CDR3 DNA reads TGCAGTGCTACGGCTAGCGGGGAGGGGGAGACCCAGTACTTC. The encoded protein is CSATASGEGETQYF. The rearrangement uses TRBV20-1 and TRBJ2-5; 9 nucleotides match TRBD2. The CDR3 covers 14 residues. CDR1 DFQATT and CDR2 SNEGSKA come from the germline V gene (reference sequence). The J segment lost 5 bases and the V segment lost 4 bases, leaving 8 bases of the junction unmatched.